The present T cell receptor beta chain was sequenced within a study of CD8 T cells in Susac syndrome (dated by TCRdb to about 2019). About the full investigation: Repertoire sequencing was used to test whether CD8+ T cell activation and differentiation in Susac syndrome was antigen driven. The clonality of the CD8+ T cell repertoire was compared across 11 to 12 healthy donors, some 14 Susac syndrome patients and under 18 multiple sclerosis patients. Overall results and qualifications from the work: The number of individuals in the TCR sequencing and HLA analysis was recognized as being relatively small.

Trimming takes 5 bases off V and 7 bases off J; junction bases not matched to a gene: 12. CDR1 and CDR2 are drawn from the germline V gene: SGHTA, FQGNSA. CDR3 length: 15 amino acids, cysteine to phenylalanine. The entry retains the CDR3 DNA only, 45 bases that are in frame from base 1. Worth noting for this clonotype: Its antigen target is currently unknown. Per-nucleotide qualities are absent, and no much larger clonotype sits a single base away.

Peripheral blood CD8+ and CD4+ T cells from healthy donors, Susac syndrome patients and multiple sclerosis patients were profiled using high-throughput TCR beta sequencing. Multiple sclerosis controls were treatment-naive patients with stable or active relapsing-remitting disease fulfilling revised McDonald criteria. CD8+ TEMRA cells were enriched by FACS, while bulk CD8+ and CD4+ T cells were purified by magnetic negative isolation. Blood was collected in EDTA tubes and processed within 24 hours, with PBMCs isolated through density gradient centrifugation. PBMCs intended for TCR sequencing were cryopreserved in liquid nitrogen and thawed later in a water bath at 37 degrees C. The sorted or isolated CD4+, CD8+ and CD8+ TEMRA cells had a purity of 90% or higher. RNA was extracted with the RNeasy kit and about 0.45 to 1 ug was reverse transcribed using random hexamers. The immunoSEQ multiplex PCR assay, which covers 54 Vbeta and 13 Jbeta segments, was used to amplify TCR beta CDR3 regions. PCR amplification bias was corrected using a synthetic template baseline for primer optimization and computational correction. Per the original workflow: Only productive sequences were kept, with reads annotated to V, D and J genes according to IMGT and analyzed in immunoSEQ Analyzer. Clonality was computed as one minus Shannon entropy normalized by log2 of the number of productive unique sequences. For each patient and control, public and private clones were evaluated among the 100 most prevalent clones. A clone was defined as Susac-specific if it was absent from the healthy and MS cohorts, from some 1,100 published viral clones and from other ImmuneACCESS disease sequences. Using fastp trimming at Q25 and MiXCR clonotype assembly, TCRdb reanalyzed the public sequencing data and kept in-frame beta chains. Every entry covers one CDR3 protein and lists the most common genes and DNA from its rows. TCRdb, not the original authors, processed these V and J calls. Present in this sample are about 52,000 distinct CDR3 sequences, 93% of which were seen just once. The ten largest account for 0.4% to 0.55% of the sample.

The sample consisted of CD8+ T cells from PBMCs. The V and J genes are TRBV7-2 and TRBJ1-1, with 8 bases in between that match TRBD1. This sequence originates from a human donor with multiple sclerosis. DNA sequence: TGTGCCAGCAGCCCCACCGCAGGGGGCGCCCTTGAAGCTTTCTTT. It translates to CASSPTAGGALEAFF.